Below, 5 T cell receptor beta chains from the same sample are listed, as sequenced in a study of cytomegalovirus exposure and HLA in healthy donors. The PCR contained 60 Vbeta and 13 Jbeta primers. TCRdb keeps only in-frame clones here, not all; method: immunoSEQ multiplex PCR. This table has more than 100,000 clones, roughly 79% appearing once. Sample: PBMCs. All receptors derive from a male donor in good health and CMV-seronegative.

This clone was observed a single time. This rearrangement joins TRBV30 to TRBJ1-1; D is possibly TRBD1 (5 bases). The CDR3 spans 14 residues. V gave up 3 bases and J gave up 1 base, with 12 bases separating them. The germline V gene has CDR1 GTSNPN and CDR2 SVGIG (reference sequence). DNA of the CDR3: TGTGCCTGGAGCCCCATGGGGGGGAACACTGAAGCTTTCTTT. The encoded protein is CAWSPMGGNTEAFF.

The chain combines TRBV13 with TRBJ2-1; D unclear. This CDR3 has 13 residues. Germline V gives CDR1 PRHDT, CDR2 FYEKMQ (reference sequence). Trimming stripped 1 base from V and 9 bases from J, with 10 bases between. The CDR3 protein is CASSLANSGEQFF. CDR3 nucleotides: TGTGCCAGCAGCTTAGCTAATTCTGGTGAGCAGTTCTTC.

This chain uses TRBV7-6 with TRBJ2-1; TRBD2 might be the D (7 bases). This CDR3 spans 16 amino acids. Germline V gives CDR1 SGHVS, CDR2 FNYEAQ. Trimming cost V 5 bases and J 7 bases, with 21 bases left between them. The chain's CDR3 is CASSHPRRGGRNEQFF. The DNA of the CDR3 is TGTGCCAGCAGCCACCCGAGGAGGGGGGGCCGAAATGAGCAGTTCTTC.

The V gene is TRBV7-2, the J gene TRBJ2-3, with TRBD2 matching over 10 bases. Germline V CDR1 and CDR2: SGHTA, FQGNSA. There are 16 residues in the CDR3. V dropped 1 base and J dropped 5; count of bases not matched to a gene: 6. The CDR3 DNA sequence: TGTGCCAGCAGCTTAGGGCTAGCGGGGGCACAAGATACGCAGTATTTT. It specifies CASSLGLAGAQDTQYF.

The chain has TRBV5-1 and TRBJ2-7; 9 bases fit TRBD1. CDR1 SGHRS and CDR2 YFSETQ come from the germline V gene. The CDR3 covers 14 residues. Trimming at V came to 0 bases and at J to 7 bases, leaving 5 bases not matched to a gene. CDR3 protein: CASSLATDRGEQYF. Written as DNA, the CDR3 is TGCGCCAGCAGCTTGGCCACGGACAGGGGAGAGCAGTACTTC.